Listed below are T cell receptor beta chains from one sample, sequenced in a study of T cells after yellow fever vaccination. In TCRdb, the 5' RACE reads were re-called with MiXCR into one record per CDR3 protein. The data show some 250,000 distinct CDR3 sequences, with 6.9% seen just once and approximately 0.85% held by the top ten. Sequenced material: CD4+ T cells sorted from PBMCs, taken 15 days after the yellow fever booster vaccination. Receptors were obtained from a man younger than 45 who received the YFV17D yellow fever vaccine. Each CDR3 is given with its conserved first and last residue. The order of the fields is D gene, V gene, clone size, J gene, CDR3 protein, CDR3 DNA. D genes are given only for firm matches. Clone size is stated in some rows and not others, as once, few, many or a class when expanded.

d_gene: NA; v_gene: TRBV18; abundance: few; j_gene: TRBJ1-1; CDR3aa: CASSPQGSTEAFF; CDR3nt: TGTGCCAGCTCACCACAGGGATCTACCGAAGCTTTCTTT
d_gene: NA; v_gene: TRBV7-2; abundance: few; j_gene: TRBJ2-7; CDR3aa: CASSPRLERTYEQYF; CDR3nt: TGTGCCAGCAGCCCCCGGTTAGAACGAACCTACGAGCAGTACTTC
d_gene: NA; v_gene: TRBV6-2/TRBV6-3; abundance: NA; j_gene: TRBJ2-7; CDR3aa: CASSYSPGFLWEQYF; CDR3nt: TGTGCCAGCAGTTACTCACCTGGGTTCCTTTGGGAGCAGTACTTC
d_gene: NA; v_gene: TRBV6-1; abundance: few; j_gene: TRBJ2-7; CDR3aa: CASSRWGPSYEQYF; CDR3nt: TGTGCCAGCAGTCGGTGGGGCCCTTCCTACGAGCAGTACTTC
d_gene: NA; v_gene: TRBV27; abundance: many; j_gene: TRBJ2-5; CDR3aa: CASSLGSPGPRYF; CDR3nt: TGTGCCAGCAGTTTAGGGTCCCCGGGACCAAGGTACTTC
d_gene: NA; v_gene: TRBV7-2; abundance: NA; j_gene: TRBJ2-7; CDR3aa: CASSRAVEGYEQYF; CDR3nt: TGTGCCAGCAGCCGAGCGGTCGAGGGCTACGAGCAGTACTTC
d_gene: TRBD1; v_gene: TRBV7-2; abundance: few; j_gene: TRBJ2-7; CDR3aa: CASSDRDRGRGEQYF; CDR3nt: TGTGCCAGCAGCGATCGGGACAGGGGGCGAGGAGAGCAGTACTTC
d_gene: NA; v_gene: TRBV14; abundance: many; j_gene: TRBJ2-7; CDR3aa: CASSQLGTGSYEQYF; CDR3nt: TGTGCCAGCAGCCAACTCGGGACGGGGTCCTACGAGCAGTACTTC
d_gene: NA; v_gene: TRBV10-3; abundance: many; j_gene: TRBJ2-1; CDR3aa: CAISESGQVGGEQFF; CDR3nt: TGTGCCATCAGTGAGTCTGGGCAGGTTGGGGGTGAGCAGTTCTTC
d_gene: NA; v_gene: TRBV10-3; abundance: many; j_gene: TRBJ2-7; CDR3aa: CAIRETGPEQYF; CDR3nt: TGTGCCATCAGAGAGACAGGACCCGAGCAGTACTTC
d_gene: NA; v_gene: TRBV7-2; abundance: NA; j_gene: TRBJ2-5; CDR3aa: CASRPPLRGLRETQYF; CDR3nt: TGTGCCAGCAGACCCCCTCTCCGGGGGTTGCGGGAGACCCAGTACTTC
d_gene: TRBD1; v_gene: TRBV4-2; abundance: NA; j_gene: TRBJ2-5; CDR3aa: CASSQDAGQAQETQYF; CDR3nt: TGTGCCAGCAGCCAAGATGCGGGACAGGCACAAGAGACCCAGTACTTC
d_gene: NA; v_gene: TRBV12-3/TRBV12-4; abundance: many; j_gene: TRBJ2-3; CDR3aa: CASSSSRDLTGTDTQYF; CDR3nt: NA
d_gene: NA; v_gene: TRBV12-3/TRBV12-4; abundance: few; j_gene: TRBJ1-5; CDR3aa: CASSFPRGETSQPQHF; CDR3nt: TGTGCCAGCAGTTTTCCCAGGGGAGAAACCTCTCAGCCCCAGCATTTT
d_gene: NA; v_gene: TRBV5-6; abundance: few; j_gene: TRBJ1-5; CDR3aa: CASSLARKGQPQHF; CDR3nt: TGTGCCAGCAGCTTGGCCCGGAAAGGGCAGCCCCAGCATTTT
d_gene: TRBD2; v_gene: TRBV7-2; abundance: many; j_gene: TRBJ2-1; CDR3aa: CASSLGPLPGGEFF; CDR3nt: TGTGCCAGCAGCTTAGGGCCCCTTCCGGGAGGGGAGTTCTTC
d_gene: NA; v_gene: TRBV23-1; abundance: NA; j_gene: TRBJ2-4; CDR3aa: CAAIRSRELAKNIQYF; CDR3nt: TGCGCCGCCATTCGGTCGAGAGAACTAGCCAAAAACATTCAGTACTTC
d_gene: NA; v_gene: TRBV20-1; abundance: many; j_gene: TRBJ2-3; CDR3aa: CSARSGLDTQYF; CDR3nt: TGCAGTGCTAGAAGTGGATTGGATACGCAGTATTTT
d_gene: NA; v_gene: TRBV10-2; abundance: many; j_gene: TRBJ2-1; CDR3aa: CASIPAGSWDEQFF; CDR3nt: TGCGCCAGCATCCCGGCCGGGAGCTGGGATGAGCAGTTCTTC
d_gene: TRBD2; v_gene: TRBV7-9; abundance: NA; j_gene: TRBJ2-7; CDR3aa: CATGGLAPYEQYF; CDR3nt: TGTGCCACCGGAGGACTAGCGCCCTACGAGCAGTACTTC
d_gene: TRBD1; v_gene: TRBV5-1; abundance: few; j_gene: TRBJ2-3; CDR3aa: CASSADRGGTDTQYF; CDR3nt: TGCGCCAGCAGCGCGGACAGGGGAGGCACAGATACGCAGTATTTT
d_gene: NA; v_gene: TRBV5-1; abundance: NA; j_gene: TRBJ1-2; CDR3aa: CASSERTPNYGYTF; CDR3nt: TGCGCCAGCAGCGAAAGGACACCGAACTATGGCTACACCTTC
d_gene: TRBD2; v_gene: TRBV10-3; abundance: many; j_gene: TRBJ2-7; CDR3aa: CATQQLASGTGEQYF; CDR3nt: TGTGCCACCCAGCAACTCGCTAGCGGGACGGGCGAGCAGTACTTC
d_gene: TRBD1; v_gene: TRBV27; abundance: few; j_gene: TRBJ1-5; CDR3aa: CASSNRGAIANQPQHF; CDR3nt: TGTGCCAGCAGTAACAGGGGGGCGATTGCAAATCAGCCCCAGCATTTT
d_gene: NA; v_gene: TRBV28; abundance: few; j_gene: TRBJ2-3; CDR3aa: CASRRGRTDTQYF; CDR3nt: TGTGCCAGCAGGCGGGGGCGCACAGATACGCAGTATTTT
d_gene: TRBD2; v_gene: TRBV10-3; abundance: few; j_gene: TRBJ2-5; CDR3aa: CAINPTSGKETQYF; CDR3nt: TGTGCCATCAACCCGACTAGCGGGAAGGAGACCCAGTACTTC
d_gene: NA; v_gene: TRBV3-1; abundance: few; j_gene: TRBJ2-1; CDR3aa: CASSQLRRAHGQFF; CDR3nt: TGTGCCAGCAGCCAGTTACGCCGGGCCCACGGGCAGTTCTTC
d_gene: NA; v_gene: TRBV29-1; abundance: many; j_gene: TRBJ2-3; CDR3aa: CSVGGELRQYF; CDR3nt: TGCAGCGTTGGGGGGGAATTGAGGCAGTATTTT
d_gene: NA; v_gene: TRBV12-3/TRBV12-4; abundance: NA; j_gene: TRBJ2-7; CDR3aa: CASTTAAGPYEQYF; CDR3nt: TGTGCCAGCACAACGGCTGCGGGTCCCTACGAGCAGTACTTC
d_gene: TRBD2; v_gene: TRBV20-1; abundance: NA; j_gene: TRBJ2-2; CDR3aa: CSAMRGGTGELFF; CDR3nt: TGCAGTGCTATGCGGGGGGGCACCGGGGAGCTGTTTTTT
d_gene: NA; v_gene: TRBV5-1; abundance: NA; j_gene: TRBJ2-1; CDR3aa: CASSLAGRANNEQFF; CDR3nt: TGCGCCAGCAGCTTGGCCGGAAGGGCCAACAATGAGCAGTTCTTC
d_gene: NA; v_gene: TRBV27; abundance: few; j_gene: TRBJ1-5; CDR3aa: CASSPIPGTNQPQHF; CDR3nt: TGTGCCAGCAGTCCAATCCCAGGGACCAATCAGCCCCAGCATTTT
d_gene: NA; v_gene: TRBV28; abundance: many; j_gene: TRBJ2-3; CDR3aa: CASSTTQGWTQYF; CDR3nt: TGTGCCAGCAGTACTACTCAGGGTTGGACGCAGTATTTT
d_gene: TRBD2; v_gene: TRBV5-1; abundance: few; j_gene: TRBJ2-3; CDR3aa: CAGSSGGTDTQYF; CDR3nt: TGCGCCGGATCTAGCGGAGGCACAGATACGCAGTATTTT
d_gene: NA; v_gene: TRBV7-2; abundance: few; j_gene: TRBJ1-5; CDR3aa: CASSQGTAPHRPQHF; CDR3nt: TGTGCCAGCAGCCAAGGGACGGCACCCCATCGGCCCCAGCATTTT
d_gene: NA; v_gene: TRBV5-1; abundance: few; j_gene: TRBJ2-5; CDR3aa: CASSARQQETQYF; CDR3nt: TGCGCCAGCAGCGCGAGACAGCAAGAGACCCAGTACTTC
d_gene: NA; v_gene: TRBV16; abundance: few; j_gene: TRBJ1-5; CDR3aa: CASSHQGSNQPQHF; CDR3nt: TGTGCCAGCAGCCATCAGGGAAGCAATCAGCCCCAGCATTTT
d_gene: NA; v_gene: TRBV27; abundance: few; j_gene: TRBJ1-2; CDR3aa: CASSLRAGYGYTF; CDR3nt: TGTGCCAGCAGTTTAAGGGCAGGATATGGCTACACCTTC
d_gene: NA; v_gene: TRBV7-3; abundance: few; j_gene: TRBJ2-1; CDR3aa: CASSPAGGPYNEQFF; CDR3nt: TGTGCCAGCAGCCCAGCGGGCGGACCTTACAATGAGCAGTTCTTC
d_gene: NA; v_gene: TRBV4-2; abundance: NA; j_gene: TRBJ1-3; CDR3aa: CASSQDLGVGNTIYF; CDR3nt: TGTGCCAGCAGCCAAGATTTGGGAGTTGGAAACACCATATATTTT
d_gene: NA; v_gene: TRBV6-5; abundance: few; j_gene: TRBJ1-5; CDR3aa: CATGVNQPQHF; CDR3nt: TGTGCCACCGGAGTCAATCAGCCCCAGCATTTT
d_gene: NA; v_gene: TRBV7-2; abundance: NA; j_gene: TRBJ2-5; CDR3aa: CASSLEVGVEETQYF; CDR3nt: TGTGCCAGCAGCTTAGAGGTGGGAGTGGAGGAGACCCAGTACTTC
d_gene: NA; v_gene: TRBV5-5; abundance: few; j_gene: TRBJ2-5; CDR3aa: CASSLGGVGETQYF; CDR3nt: TGTGCCAGCAGCTTGGGGGGAGTCGGGGAGACCCAGTACTTC
d_gene: NA; v_gene: TRBV7-2; abundance: few; j_gene: TRBJ2-7; CDR3aa: CASSLASGEQYF; CDR3nt: TGTGCCAGCAGCTTAGCGAGCGGCGAGCAGTACTTC
d_gene: NA; v_gene: TRBV5-1; abundance: few; j_gene: TRBJ2-1; CDR3aa: CASTPGSGLSYNEQFF; CDR3nt: TGCGCCAGCACCCCCGGTAGCGGCCTTTCCTACAATGAGCAGTTCTTC
d_gene: NA; v_gene: TRBV19; abundance: many; j_gene: TRBJ2-2; CDR3aa: CASSIFGSGNTGELFF; CDR3nt: TGTGCCAGTAGTATATTCGGGAGTGGGAACACCGGGGAGCTGTTTTTT
d_gene: NA; v_gene: TRBV12-3/TRBV12-4; abundance: NA; j_gene: TRBJ2-1; CDR3aa: CASSSRPASSYNEQFF; CDR3nt: TGTGCCAGCAGTTCCCGGCCCGCTAGCTCCTACAATGAGCAGTTCTTC
d_gene: TRBD1; v_gene: TRBV7-9; abundance: many; j_gene: TRBJ2-5; CDR3aa: CASSLALGTGRQTQYF; CDR3nt: TGTGCCAGCAGCTTAGCGCTTGGGACAGGGAGACAGACCCAGTACTTC
d_gene: TRBD2; v_gene: TRBV11-2; abundance: few; j_gene: TRBJ2-5; CDR3aa: CASSPWTSGSIGGRRETQYF; CDR3nt: TGTGCCAGCAGCCCATGGACTAGCGGGAGTATAGGCGGCAGGCGAGAGACCCAGTACTTC
d_gene: NA; v_gene: TRBV15; abundance: few; j_gene: TRBJ2-5; CDR3aa: CATSREGRETQYF; CDR3nt: TGTGCCACCAGCAGAGAAGGGAGGGAGACCCAGTACTTC
d_gene: NA; v_gene: TRBV12-3/TRBV12-4; abundance: NA; j_gene: TRBJ2-1; CDR3aa: CASSFYSLAFF; CDR3nt: TGTGCCAGCAGTTTCTACAGTCTCGCGTTCTTC
d_gene: TRBD2; v_gene: TRBV7-9; abundance: NA; j_gene: TRBJ2-3; CDR3aa: CASSLTGTSVGDTQYF; CDR3nt: TGTGCCAGCAGCCTCACCGGGACTAGCGTTGGAGATACGCAGTATTTT
d_gene: TRBD1; v_gene: TRBV12-5; abundance: NA; j_gene: TRBJ2-5; CDR3aa: CASTAGQGSLSETQYF; CDR3nt: TGTGCTAGTACCGCGGGACAGGGGAGTTTATCAGAGACCCAGTACTTC
d_gene: TRBD2; v_gene: TRBV9; abundance: few; j_gene: TRBJ2-5; CDR3aa: CASSPPPGRGETQYF; CDR3nt: TGTGCCAGCAGCCCCCCCCCGGGGCGGGGGGAGACCCAGTACTTC
d_gene: NA; v_gene: TRBV11-2; abundance: NA; j_gene: TRBJ2-7; CDR3aa: CASSGNFYEQYF; CDR3nt: TGTGCCAGCAGCGGTAATTTTTACGAGCAGTACTTC
d_gene: NA; v_gene: TRBV12-3/TRBV12-4; abundance: few; j_gene: TRBJ1-4; CDR3aa: CASRPRPATNEKLFF; CDR3nt: TGTGCCAGCAGACCCAGGCCTGCAACTAATGAAAAACTGTTTTTT
d_gene: TRBD2; v_gene: TRBV9; abundance: NA; j_gene: TRBJ2-1; CDR3aa: CASSEGLVGEQFF; CDR3nt: TGTGCCAGCAGCGAGGGACTAGTTGGTGAGCAGTTCTTC